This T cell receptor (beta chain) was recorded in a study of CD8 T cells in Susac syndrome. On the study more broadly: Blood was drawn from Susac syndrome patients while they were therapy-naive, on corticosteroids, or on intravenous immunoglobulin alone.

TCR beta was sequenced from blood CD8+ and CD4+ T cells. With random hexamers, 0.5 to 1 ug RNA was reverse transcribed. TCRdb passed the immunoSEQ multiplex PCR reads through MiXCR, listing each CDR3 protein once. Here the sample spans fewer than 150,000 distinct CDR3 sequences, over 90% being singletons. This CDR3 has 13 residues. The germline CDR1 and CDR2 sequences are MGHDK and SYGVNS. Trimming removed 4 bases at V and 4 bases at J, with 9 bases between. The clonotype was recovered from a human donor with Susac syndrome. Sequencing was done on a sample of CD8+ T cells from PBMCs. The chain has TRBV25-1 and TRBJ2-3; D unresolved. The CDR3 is CASSGNGPDTQYF. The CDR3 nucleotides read TGTGCCAGCAGTGGGAATGGACCAGATACGCAGTATTTT.